Each of the 6 T cell receptor beta chains below was sequenced from the same sample in a study of PD-1 blockade in classical Hodgkin lymphoma. The patients all showed relapse after autologous stem cell transplantation, while their brentuximab vedotin exposure varied. From thawed PBMCs, CD8+ T cells were isolated by magnetic negative selection. The table came from immunoSEQ multiplex PCR; TCRdb's copy has only in-frame clones and leaves some out. The repertoire consists of approximately 10,000 clones, with 84% occurring once and the leading ten covering around 41%. This sample comprised CD8+ T cells from blood, obtained at baseline. Receptor source: a human donor with classical Hodgkin lymphoma.

This chain uses TRBV20-1 with TRBJ2-7; D possibly corresponds to TRBD1 (5 bases). The CDR3 totals 11 residues. V lost 3 bases and J lost 6, with 9 bases in between. Germline lookup yields CDR1 DFQATT and CDR2 SNEGSKA (reference sequence). CDR3 nucleotides: TGCAGTGCTAGGCTGGGGCTCGAGCAGTACTTC. Translating gives CSARLGLEQYF.

The chain uses TRBV11-2 and TRBJ1-1; the D gene is possibly TRBD1 (6 bases). Germline V gene lookup returns CDR1 SGHAT and CDR2 FQNNGV. Trimming shortened V by 2 bases and J by 1 base, and 14 bases separated the two germline ends. The CDR3 covers 16 residues. The CDR3 here is CASSLYRARRNTEAFF. The DNA for the CDR3 is TGTGCCAGCAGCTTATACAGGGCGAGGCGGAACACTGAAGCTTTCTTT. Supplemented by reference TRBV11-2 and TRBJ1-1, the full variable domain reads EAGVAQSPRYKIIEKRQSVAFWCNPISGHATLYWYQQILGQGPKLLIQFQNNGVVDDSQLPKDRFSAERLKGVDSTLKIQPAKLEDSAVYLCASSLYRARRNTEAFFGQGTRLTVV.

V gene TRBV6-5 combines with J gene TRBJ2-5; no firm D call. The CDR3 sequence is 14 residues long. Per germline, CDR1 MNHEY and CDR2 SVGAGI. Trimming took 2 bases from V and 5 from J, leaving 12 bases between them. DNA of the CDR3: TGTGCCAGCAGTTACGACCCGGTGACGGAGACCCAGTACTTC. Protein product: CASSYDPVTETQYF.

V and J are TRBV30 and TRBJ2-3, with 8 bases that match TRBD2. The V gene's germline CDR1 is GTSNPN and CDR2 SVGIG (reference sequence). J lost 1 base, V lost 1 base, and 1 base had no gene match. CDR3 length equals 14 residues. The CDR3 DNA follows: TGTGCCTGGAGTGCTAGCGGGCGCACAGATACGCAGTATTTT. This sequence encodes CAWSASGRTDTQYF. The whole variable domain, filled in from reference TRBV30 and TRBJ2-3, reads SQTIHQWPATLVQPVGSPLSLECTVEGTSNPNLYWYRQAAGRGLQLLFYSVGIGQISSEVPQNLSASRPQDRQFILSSKKLLLSDSGFYLCAWSASGRTDTQYFGPGTRLTVL.

The J gene is TRBJ2-7, the V gene TRBV5-8; D perhaps matches TRBD1 (6 bases). The CDR3 extends over 15 amino acids. V gave up 2 bases and J gave up 5 bases, with 17 bases separating them. The germline gives CDR1 SGHTS, CDR2 YDEGEE. The DNA of the CDR3 is TGTGCCAGCAGCTTCGGGGTCACAGGGACCAACGAGCAGTACTTC. It specifies CASSFGVTGTNEQYF.

This chain joins TRBV2 and TRBJ2-7; no reliable D call. The CDR3 extends over 14 amino acids. Trimming removed 3 bases at V and 1 base at J, with 10 bases between. Germline V gene data show CDR1 as SNHLY and CDR2 as FYNNEI. The CDR3 here is CASSDSGQSYEQYF. The CDR3 DNA follows: TGTGCCAGCAGTGACTCTGGGCAGTCCTACGAGCAGTACTTC.